Below, 25 T cell receptor beta chains from the same sample are listed, as sequenced in a study of breast tumors, draining lymph nodes, adjacent tissues. From the multiplex PCR reads, TCRdb called clonotypes with MiXCR, one entry per CDR3 protein. The sample lists about 170,000 distinct CDR3 sequences, approximately 30% occurring once. Axillary draining lymph nodes of breast cancer patients supplied the node samples. Specimen: axillary lymph node tissue. The origin of the receptors is a female donor with breast cancer. Some clones in this sample may be carry-over from other donors' samples.

This clonotype was found many times. V gene TRBV11-3 combines with J gene TRBJ2-3; 7 bases align to TRBD2. The V gene's germline CDR1 is SGHNT and CDR2 YENEEA. The J segment lost 14 bases and the V segment lost 0 bases, leaving 20 bases of the junction unmatched. This CDR3 comprises 17 residues. The CDR3 sequence is CASSLEHLPTTGGSWYF. The CDR3 nucleotides are TGTGCCAGCAGCTTAGAGCATCTCCCAACGACGGGGGGATCGTGGTATTTT.

The chain has TRBV5-1 and TRBJ2-1, with 9 bases identical to TRBD2. Germline V gene data show CDR1 as SGHRS and CDR2 as YFSETQ. The J segment lost 5 bases and the V segment lost 7 bases, leaving 10 bases of the junction unmatched. The CDR3 contains 15 residues. The CDR3 protein is CASGGGAGGNNEQFF. The DNA for the CDR3 is TGCGCCAGCGGCGGGGGGGCGGGAGGGAACAATGAGCAGTTCTTC.

Points on this clonotype: A read error may be the cause here, since a much bigger clone is one base away. The rearrangement links TRBV20-1 to TRBJ1-5, with TRBD1 matching 7 bases. The CDR3 extends over 16 amino acids. Per germline, CDR1 DFQATT and CDR2 SNEGSKA (reference sequence). With V trimmed by 0 bases and J by 6 bases, 11 bases remained unmatched. The CDR3 loop is CSARDHQGVAIQPQHF. As DNA, the CDR3 is TGCAGTGCTAGAGATCACCAGGGGGTCGCAATTCAGCCCCAGCATTTT.

This clonotype was found many times. The J gene is TRBJ1-2, the V gene TRBV20-1; D is ambiguous. This CDR3 has 13 residues. Per germline, CDR1 DFQATT and CDR2 SNEGSKA (reference sequence). V lost 4 bases and J 4 bases, leaving 13 bases between the germline ends. CDR3 protein: CSATGGVVYGYTF. DNA of the CDR3: TGCAGTGCTACCGGTGGGGTTGTCTATGGCTACACCTTC.

This clonotype was detected only a few times. A read error is possible here, since a much larger clone lies one base away. V is TRBV19 and J is TRBJ2-5; 10 nucleotides align to TRBD2. Germline V gene sequence: CDR1 LNHDA, CDR2 SQIVND (reference sequence). The CDR3 contains 17 residues. Here the CDR3 DNA reads TGTGCCAGTAGTATAGTACGCCTAGCGGGGGACCAAGAGACCCAGTCCTTC. It yields the protein CASSIVRLAGDQETQSF.

This clonotype was recorded many times. The chain couples TRBV27 to TRBJ2-7; D tentatively reads TRBD1 or TRBD2 (5 bases each). Germline V gene lookup returns CDR1 MNHEY and CDR2 SMNVEV (reference sequence). Trimming shortened V by 5 bases and J by 4 bases, and 15 bases separated the two germline ends. CDR3 length: 14 amino acids. The CDR3: CASSRRAGWYEQYF. CDR3 nucleotides: TGTGCCAGCAGTCGGCGGGCAGGGTGGTACGAGCAGTACTTC.

Worth noting for this clonotype: A much bigger clone sits one base away, suggesting this may be a read error. The CDR3: CASSLPRGTSYEQCF. The CDR3, as DNA: TGTGCCAGCAGCTTACCCCGAGGTACCTCGTACGAGCAGTGCTTC. This chain connects TRBV13 to TRBJ2-7; D is unclear. The CDR3 has 15 amino acids. Germline CDR1 reads PRHDT; CDR2 reads FYEKMQ (reference sequence).

The chain carries TRBV18 and TRBJ2-1; D uncertain. Germline V gene lookup returns CDR1 KGHSH and CDR2 LQKENI. Trimming stripped 0 bases from V and 8 bases from J, with 26 bases between. This CDR3 has 19 residues. CDR3 DNA: TGTGCCAGCTCACCACCGTACAAGCCAGCGCCAGGTGGGATTGATGAGCAGTTCTTC. Protein sequence: CASSPPYKPAPGGIDEQFF.

This clonotype was found many times. The gene calls are TRBV5-5 and TRBJ2-7; possibly TRBD1 for D (5 bases). The germline V and J ends were trimmed by 5 bases and 1 base, with 13 bases remaining between them. The germline V gene encodes CDR1 SGHKS and CDR2 YYEKEE (reference sequence). The CDR3 consists of 14 residues. DNA for the CDR3: TGTGCCAGCAGGCCCTCCACAGGTTCCTACGAGCAGTACTTC. It translates to CASRPSTGSYEQYF.

This clonotype was seen ten or more times. The chain employs TRBV19 and TRBJ1-2; D call uncertain. The V and J ends lost 3 bases and 6 bases respectively, with 14 bases between them. The germline gives CDR1 LNHDA, CDR2 SQIVND (reference sequence). This CDR3 has 14 residues. Here the CDR3 reads CASSMFATEDGYTF. The CDR3 DNA reads TGTGCCAGTAGTATGTTTGCCACAGAGGATGGCTACACCTTC. Supplemented by reference TRBV19 and TRBJ1-2, the full variable domain reads DGGITQSPKYLFRKEGQNVTLSCEQNLNHDAMYWYRQDPGQGLRLIYYSQIVNDFQKGDIAEGYSVSREKKESFPLTVTSAQKNPTAFYLCASSMFATEDGYTFGSGTRLTVV.

This clonotype was counted ten times or more. V usage is TRBV6-5 and J usage is TRBJ2-1, with TRBD1 as a possible D gene (5 bases). CDR1 is MNHEY and CDR2 is SVGAGI in the germline V gene. V lost 6 bases to trimming and J lost 5 bases, with 11 bases between them. This CDR3 contains 13 residues. CDR3 in DNA: TGTGCCAGCAGACGCGGACACCACAATGAGCAGTTCTTC. Encoded protein: CASRRGHHNEQFF.

This clonotype was seen many times. Sequence at one end of the junction differs from germline and may be a read error. The chain recombines TRBV7-7 with TRBJ2-1; 10 bases align to TRBD1. CDR3 size: 15 residues. The germline gives CDR1 SSHAT, CDR2 FNYEAQ (reference sequence). CDR3 DNA sequence: TGTGCTAGCAGCCCCGGGACAGGGGACTACAATGAGCAGTTCTTC. As protein: CASSPGTGDYNEQFF.

The V and J genes are TRBV20-1 and TRBJ2-7; D remains unclear. The CDR3 is 11 residues long. Trimming cost V 6 bases and J 4 bases, with 10 bases left between them. Germline V gene data show CDR1 as DFQATT and CDR2 as SNEGSKA (reference sequence). The CDR3 DNA reads TGCAGTGCCATAAAAGGTTACGAGCAGTACTTC. Protein sequence: CSAIKGYEQYF.

The sample holds one count of this clonotype. This chain joins TRBV24-1 and TRBJ2-1; D may be TRBD2 (5 bases). The V and J ends lost 3 bases and 5 bases respectively, with 7 bases between them. Germline-derived CDR1 and CDR2 are KGHDR and SFDVKD. The CDR3 extends over 13 amino acids. The CDR3 DNA follows: TGTGCCACCAGTGATATACTAGACAATGAGCAGTTCTTC. Amino acids: CATSDILDNEQFF.

As concerns this clonotype: A much larger clone sits a single nucleotide away, making a read error possible. The chain combines TRBV6-1 with TRBJ1-5; 7 bases match TRBD1. The CDR3 runs 12 residues. CDR1 is MNHNS, CDR2 SASEGT, per germline. V was clipped by 8 bases and J by 11 bases; unmatched bases: 9. Here the CDR3 DNA reads TGTGCCAGCGCGCGAGTTGACAGGGCCCAGCATTTT. Translated: CASARVDRAQHF.

At least ten counts were recorded for this clonotype. The chain couples TRBV11-2 to TRBJ1-5; 9 nucleotides match TRBD1. The CDR3 has 15 amino acids. The germline gives CDR1 SGHAT, CDR2 FQNNGV. V lost 1 base, J lost 4 bases, and 2 bases stayed unmatched. The CDR3 spells CASSLGGTGNQPQHF. The CDR3 bases are TGTGCCAGCAGCTTAGGGGGGACAGGGAATCAGCCCCAGCATTTT.

About this clonotype itself: At one end the junction does not follow the germline gene, possibly because of a read error. The chain employs TRBV4-1 and TRBJ2-7; the D is unclear. The CDR3 consists of 12 residues. CDR1 is MGHRA and CDR2 is YSYEKL in the germline V gene. The CDR3 nucleotides read TGTGCCAGCAGCTTCCGGCACGGTGAGCAGTACTTC. This sequence encodes CASSFRHGEQYF.

Points on this clonotype: A read error is possible here, since a much larger clone lies one base away. The CDR3 is CASGRVKKSEELFF. In DNA form, the CDR3 reads TGTGCCAGCGGCAGGGTAAAGAAGAGTGAGGAACTGTTTTTT. The genes are TRBV28 and TRBJ1-4; tentatively, D is TRBD1 (5 bases). The CDR3 is 14 residues long. Germline CDR1 MDHEN, CDR2 SYDVKM. Trimming removed 8 bases at V and 12 bases at J, with 22 bases between.

This clonotype has just a few counts. J is TRBJ2-5 and V is TRBV3-1; 7 bases are shared with TRBD1. CDR1 LGHDT and CDR2 YNNKEL come from the germline V gene (reference sequence). Trimming cost V 0 bases and J 7 bases; bases outside gene matches: 14. This CDR3 has 17 amino acids. The CDR3 here is CASSQDWGLWDSVTQYF. The CDR3 DNA reads TGTGCCAGCAGCCAAGATTGGGGTCTTTGGGACAGCGTGACCCAGTACTTC.

In regard to this clonotype: It is likely a read error, because the conserved phenylalanine at the end of the CDR3 is missing. The V gene is TRBV5-1, the J gene TRBJ2-1; D not certain. The CDR3 is made up of 13 amino acids. The germline V gene encodes CDR1 SGHRS and CDR2 YFSETQ. Deletions cut 3 bases from V and 7 bases from J, with 11 bases between. CDR3 bases: TGCGCCAGCAGCTCATGGCTTAGTAATGAGCAGTTCCTC. It translates to CASSSWLSNEQFL.

The chain uses TRBV12-5 and TRBJ1-5; D possibly corresponds to TRBD1 (5 bases). This CDR3 has 15 residues. V lost 7 bases and J 9 bases, leaving 22 bases between the germline ends. Germline-derived CDR1 and CDR2 are LGHNT and FRNRAP. The CDR3 region is CASAIGTPHQGPQHF. The CDR3 DNA is TGTGCTAGTGCCATTGGGACCCCACACCAAGGGCCCCAGCATTTT.

At least ten counts were recorded for this clonotype. The rearrangement uses TRBV29-1 and TRBJ2-7; 13 nucleotides line up with TRBD2. J gave up 2 bases and V 6 bases, and 1 base lay outside the gene matches. Germline V gives CDR1 SQVTM, CDR2 ANQGSEA. The CDR3 length is 13 residues. The CDR3 DNA reads as TGCAGCGTAACTAGCGGGAGGGCCTACGAGCAGTACTTC. It is translated as CSVTSGRAYEQYF.

CDR3 DNA: TGTGCCACCAGCAGAGGGGTTGAAAACCCGTTTTTT. Translated: CATSRGVENPFF. The V call is TRBV15, the J call TRBJ1-4; no firm D call. The CDR3 sequence is 12 residues long. The V gene's germline CDR1 is LNHNV and CDR2 YYDKDF (reference sequence). The V end lost 1 base, the J end lost 16 bases, and 13 bases lay between the germline ends.

The table lists this clonotype with a few counts. A much larger clone is a single base away; this may be a read error. V and J are TRBV14 and TRBJ2-1; a weak D match, TRBD1 (5 bases). This CDR3 comprises 14 residues. Germline V lookup: CDR1 SGHDN, CDR2 FVKESK. The CDR3 region is CASSQAAGWNEQSF. The CDR3 DNA reads TGTGCCAGCAGCCAAGCGGCAGGGTGGAATGAGCAGTCCTTC.

About this clonotype itself: Just one base apart from a much larger clone, this may be a read error. The CDR3 sequence is CASSPNGSRDEQFF. The CDR3 region has the DNA TGTGCCAGCAGCCCTAACGGGAGCAGAGATGAGCAGTTCTTC. The chain has TRBV7-2 and TRBJ2-1; the D gene is possibly TRBD2 (6 bases). The CDR3 is made up of 14 amino acids. Germline V gene data show CDR1 as SGHTA and CDR2 as FQGNSA. V was trimmed by 5 bases and J by 8 bases, leaving 16 bases between them.